This TCR beta chain is drawn from a study of Graves' ophthalmopathy and Graves' hyperthyroidism (dated by TCRdb to 2016 to 2019). Notes on the research overall: Stable hyperthyroidism was defined as no progression to ophthalmopathy within 18 months of follow-up. The study used TCR beta repertoire signatures to distinguish Graves' ophthalmopathy from Graves' hyperthyroidism and to predict progression to ophthalmopathy. In total, some 140 blood samples were TCR-sequenced: approximately 42 ophthalmopathy, some 75 hyperthyroidism and approximately 17 hyperthyroidism-to-ophthalmopathy patients. To explore V-J signatures that distinguish ophthalmopathy from hyperthyroidism, a discovery set of 90 to 100 patients was enrolled, made up of 43 with ophthalmopathy and fewer than 60 with stable hyperthyroidism. The independent validation cohort included about 19 hyperthyroidism patients plus 17 patients who later progressed from hyperthyroidism to ophthalmopathy. In several hyperthyroidism patients, the T-cell repertoire of thyroid tissue was compared with the T-cell repertoire of blood. Once sampling was done, hyperthyroidism patients were given methimazole at a starting dose of 30 mg daily, while ophthalmopathy patients were given high-dose intravenous methylprednisolone.

This clonotype was found a few times. No antigen is known for it. No clone much larger than this one lies a single base away; base qualities are absent. The hyperthyroidism patients were 18 to 65 years old and newly diagnosed, with a disease duration of less than 2 months. Anyone with other autoimmune diseases, uncontrolled infections, pregnancy or lactation was excluded from the study. Clinical symptoms, serum thyroxine, TRAb, thyroid ultrasound and orbital computed tomography were used for diagnosis. Total RNA was extracted with Trizol reagent and quality-checked on an Agilent 2100 Bioanalyzer. Overall results and qualifications from the work: In validation, the model predicted ophthalmopathy progression with 70.59% sensitivity and roughly 72% specificity; some 13 predicted patients were CT-confirmed with GO in a median of approximately 6.2 months. Most expanded thyroid clonotypes with frequency above 0.001 were also detected in blood, suggesting blood repertoires may reflect the thyroid immune response. No statistical method was used to predetermine the sample size, and group allocation was not hidden from the investigators. The 13-signature model separated ophthalmopathy from stable hyperthyroidism with over 85% sensitivity and just under 84% specificity in cross-validation, and 80%/75% in the test set.

For repertoire sequencing, TCR beta CDR3 regions were amplified from RNA transcripts. A first-round RT-PCR used HTBI primers with the Qiagen OneStep RT-PCR kit, followed by a second-round multiplex PCR, size selection and purification. The libraries underwent paired-end sequencing with 100 bp reads on an Illumina HiSeq2000. The study's own analysis went as follows. SOAPnuke was used to process the reads, removing any read that contained adapters or uncalled bases, had a mean Phred below 15, or lacked an exact match to the constant primer or identifier. COPE v1.2.5 was used to merge high-quality paired reads. Each unique nucleotide sequence was defined as a clonotype, and clonotypes were aligned to IMGT TRB V, D and J references with MiTCR v1.1. Analysis was restricted to V-J combinations with a frequency above 0.0001, which covered over 98% of repertoires. A TCR clonal expansion and chaos score per V-J combination was defined as the ratio of F50 clonal expansion to chaos observed in the TCRdist matrix. Features were reduced by Welch's t-statistics and random forest to approximately 13 V-J combinations, which fed a naive Bayes classifier. Thyroid-blood repertoire similarity was quantified with the Morisita-Horn index. TCRdb handled the public reads itself, with Q25 trimming in fastp and clone calling in MiXCR, and kept productive beta chains. Every entry covers one CDR3 protein and lists the most common genes and DNA from its rows. The authors' filters were not applied to this entry. This sample is represented by about 1.2 million distinct CDR3 sequences; less than 45% of them were singletons. The top ten clonotypes cover more than 9.5% of the sample.

The CDR1 and CDR2 encoded by the germline V gene are MNHEY and SVGAGI. V drops 0 bases and J drops 6 bases, leaving 12 bases in between. From the cysteine up to the phenylalanine, the CDR3 has a length of 14 residues. The CDR3 DNA has 42 bases and is translated from base 1. This clonotype originated in an adult man with Graves' hyperthyroidism. This sequence uses TRBV6-5 and TRBJ2-7; confidence is insufficient to name the D gene. Sequences were obtained from peripheral blood or thyroid tissue (not recorded which). The CDR3 reads as follows: CASSYSGIYAEQYF. The nucleotides read TGTGCCAGCAGTTACTCAGGAATTTACGCCGAGCAGTACTTC.